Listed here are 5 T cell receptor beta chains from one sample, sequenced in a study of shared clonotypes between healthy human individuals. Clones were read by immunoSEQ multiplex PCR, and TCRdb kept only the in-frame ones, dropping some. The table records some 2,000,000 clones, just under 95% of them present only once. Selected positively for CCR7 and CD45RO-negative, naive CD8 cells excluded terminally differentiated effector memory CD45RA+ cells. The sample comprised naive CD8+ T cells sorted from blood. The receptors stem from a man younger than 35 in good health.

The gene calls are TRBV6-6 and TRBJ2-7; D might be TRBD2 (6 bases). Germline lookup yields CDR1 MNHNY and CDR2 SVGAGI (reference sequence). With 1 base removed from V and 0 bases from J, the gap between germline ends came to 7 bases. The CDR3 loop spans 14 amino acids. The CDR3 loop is CASSYFSGSYEQYF. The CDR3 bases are TGTGCCAGCAGTTACTTTAGCGGCTCCTACGAGCAGTACTTC.

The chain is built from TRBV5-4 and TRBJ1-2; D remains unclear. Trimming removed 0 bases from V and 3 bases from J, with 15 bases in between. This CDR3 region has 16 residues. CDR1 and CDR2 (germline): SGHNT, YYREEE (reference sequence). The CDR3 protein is CASSLVGSIQDYGYTF. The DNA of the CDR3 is TGTGCCAGCAGCTTGGTCGGGAGTATTCAGGACTATGGCTACACCTTC.

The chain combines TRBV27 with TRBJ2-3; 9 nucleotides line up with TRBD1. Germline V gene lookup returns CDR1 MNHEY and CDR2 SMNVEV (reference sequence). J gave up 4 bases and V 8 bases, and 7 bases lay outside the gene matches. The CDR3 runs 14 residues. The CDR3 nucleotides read TGTGCCAGCGGGTGGACAGGGGCGTCAGATACGCAGTATTTT. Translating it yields CASGWTGASDTQYF.

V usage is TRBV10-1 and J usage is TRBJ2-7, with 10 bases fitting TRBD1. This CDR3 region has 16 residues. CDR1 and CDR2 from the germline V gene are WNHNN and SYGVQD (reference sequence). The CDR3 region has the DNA TGCGCAGTCACCGGGACAGGGGCATTGGGTGTCCACGAGCAGTACTTC. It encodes CAVTGTGALGVHEQYF.

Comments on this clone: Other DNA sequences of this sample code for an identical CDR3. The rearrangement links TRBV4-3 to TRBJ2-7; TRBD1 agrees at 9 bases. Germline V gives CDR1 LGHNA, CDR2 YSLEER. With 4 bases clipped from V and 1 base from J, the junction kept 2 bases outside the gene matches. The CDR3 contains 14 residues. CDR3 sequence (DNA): TGCGCCAGCAGCCCGGACAGGGGTTCCTACGAGCAGTACTTC. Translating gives CASSPDRGSYEQYF.